The clone carrying this TCR beta chain was detected only a few times. The antigen is undetermined. The read comes to an end 3 residues before the CDR3 does, leaving the germline J gene to fill in the end. Control and CVID samples contributed equal amounts of genomic DNA. The table came from immunoSEQ multiplex PCR; TCRdb's copy has only in-frame clones and leaves some out. Recorded here are roughly 30,000 clones, none singletons. V was cut by 6 bases and J by 0 bases, with 15 bases left in between. The CDR3 is made up of 15 amino acids. CDR1 is DFQATT, CDR2 SNEGSKA, per germline (reference sequence). These data originate in a study of T cell clonality in common variable immunodeficiency. Study-wide points: Fewer deletions and N-nucleotide insertions were reportedly seen in common variable immunodeficiency TCR beta sequences. Fewer TCRbeta clones were shared among CVID subjects than controls.

The source material was peripheral blood mononuclear cells. The chain combines TRBV20-1 with TRBJ2-1; D call uncertain. The receptor was derived from a human donor with common variable immunodeficiency. The CDR3 sequence: CSAVQLPRSYNEQFF. Partial CDR3 DNA: TGCAGTGCAGTCCAACTACCCCGCTCCTACAATGAG.